A single TCR beta chain is shown here with its context. The data were taken from a study of shared clonotypes between healthy human individuals. Study-wide background: Aged between 18 and 49, the donors were a couple of women and three men.

From germline, CDR1 is LNHDA and CDR2 SQIVND (reference sequence). The CDR3 has 15 amino acids. The V segment lost 4 bases and the J segment 0 bases; nucleotides outside the gene matches: 2. Libraries were prepared by immunoSEQ multiplex PCR; TCRdb keeps only in-frame clonotypes and omits some of them. The repertoire holds around 500,000 clones, with 78% as singletons. The chain recombines TRBV19 with TRBJ2-1; TRBD2 matches at 8 bases. Sequencing used PBMCs. This TCR was sampled from a woman aged 40 to 55 in good health. Some clones in this sample may be carry-over from other donors' samples. The CDR3 spells CASSNGRGSYNEQFF. The CDR3 nucleotides are TGTGCCAGTAGTAACGGGAGGGGCTCCTACAATGAGCAGTTCTTC.